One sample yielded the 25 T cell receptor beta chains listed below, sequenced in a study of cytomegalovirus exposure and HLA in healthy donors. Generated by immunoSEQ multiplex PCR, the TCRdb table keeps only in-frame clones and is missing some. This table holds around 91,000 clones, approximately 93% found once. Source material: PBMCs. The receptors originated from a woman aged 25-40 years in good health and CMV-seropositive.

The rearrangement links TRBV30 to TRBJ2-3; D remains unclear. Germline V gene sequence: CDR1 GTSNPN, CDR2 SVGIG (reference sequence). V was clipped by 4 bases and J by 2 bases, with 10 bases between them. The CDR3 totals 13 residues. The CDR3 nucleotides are TGTGCCTGGAATGTTTTCGTCACAGATACGCAGTATTTT. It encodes CAWNVFVTDTQYF. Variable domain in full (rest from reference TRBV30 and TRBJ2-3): SQTIHQWPATLVQPVGSPLSLECTVEGTSNPNLYWYRQAAGRGLQLLFYSVGIGQISSEVPQNLSASRPQDRQFILSSKKLLLSDSGFYLCAWNVFVTDTQYFGPGTRLTVL.

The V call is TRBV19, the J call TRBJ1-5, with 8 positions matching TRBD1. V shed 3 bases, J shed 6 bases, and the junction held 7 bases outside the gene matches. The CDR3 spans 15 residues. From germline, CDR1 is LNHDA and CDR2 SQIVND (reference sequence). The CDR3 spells CASSIGQGASQPQHF. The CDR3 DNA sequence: TGTGCCAGTAGTATCGGGCAGGGGGCTAGTCAGCCCCAGCATTTT.

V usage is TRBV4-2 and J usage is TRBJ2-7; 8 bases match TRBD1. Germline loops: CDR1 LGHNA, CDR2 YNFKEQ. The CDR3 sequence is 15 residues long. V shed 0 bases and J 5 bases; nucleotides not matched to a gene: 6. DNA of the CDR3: TGTGCCAGCAGCCAAGAAAGGGACAGGAGGGACGAGCAGTACTTC. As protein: CASSQERDRRDEQYF.

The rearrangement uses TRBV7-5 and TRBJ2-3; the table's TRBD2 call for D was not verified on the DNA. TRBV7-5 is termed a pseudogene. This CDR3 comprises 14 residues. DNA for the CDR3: TGTGCCAGAAGCTTAGTCCTAGCGGGAGATACGCAGTATTTT. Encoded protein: CARSLVLAGDTQYF.

The CDR3 DNA sequence: TGCGCCAGCAGCCACGCTCCTAGCGGGCCCTCCTACGAGCAGTACTTC. Its protein is CASSHAPSGPSYEQYF. V is TRBV5-1 and J is TRBJ2-7; 8 nucleotides align to TRBD2. This CDR3 comprises 16 residues. Germline V lookup: CDR1 SGHRS, CDR2 YFSETQ. Trimming cost V 4 bases and J 0 bases; bases outside gene matches: 9.

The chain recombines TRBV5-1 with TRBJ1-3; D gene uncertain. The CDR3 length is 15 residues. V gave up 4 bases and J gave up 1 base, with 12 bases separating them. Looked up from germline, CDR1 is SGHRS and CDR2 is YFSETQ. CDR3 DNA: TGCGCCAGCAGCGACGTTTCAGGTTCTGGAAACACCATATATTTT. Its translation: CASSDVSGSGNTIYF.

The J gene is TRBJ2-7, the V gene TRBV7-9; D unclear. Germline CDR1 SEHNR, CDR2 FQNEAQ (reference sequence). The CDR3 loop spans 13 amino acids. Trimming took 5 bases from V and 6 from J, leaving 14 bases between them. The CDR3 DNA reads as TGTGCCAGCAGCCCCATTTCTCTCAGCGAGCAGTACTTC. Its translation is CASSPISLSEQYF.

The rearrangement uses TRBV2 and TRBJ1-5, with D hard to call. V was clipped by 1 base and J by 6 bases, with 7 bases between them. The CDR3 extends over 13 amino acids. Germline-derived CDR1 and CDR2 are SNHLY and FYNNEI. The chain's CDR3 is CASSEVVSQPQHF. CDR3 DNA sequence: TGTGCCAGCAGTGAAGTTGTCAGTCAGCCCCAGCATTTT.

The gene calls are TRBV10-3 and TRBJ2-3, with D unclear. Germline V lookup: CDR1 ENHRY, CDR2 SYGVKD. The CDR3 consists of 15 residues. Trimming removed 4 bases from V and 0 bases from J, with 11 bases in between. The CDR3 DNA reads TGTGCCATCAGTGCTGGAGTTACCAGCACAGATACGCAGTATTTT. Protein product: CAISAGVTSTDTQYF.

This CDR3 is CASSDTGTGGDEQYF. The CDR3 nucleotides are TGTGCCAGCAGCGACACCGGGACAGGGGGCGACGAGCAGTACTTC. The V call is TRBV9, the J call TRBJ2-7; 12 nucleotides align to TRBD1. Germline CDR1 reads SGDLS; CDR2 reads YYNGEE. The CDR3 has 15 residues. Unmatched junction bases numbered 6, after V lost 3 bases and J lost 5 bases.

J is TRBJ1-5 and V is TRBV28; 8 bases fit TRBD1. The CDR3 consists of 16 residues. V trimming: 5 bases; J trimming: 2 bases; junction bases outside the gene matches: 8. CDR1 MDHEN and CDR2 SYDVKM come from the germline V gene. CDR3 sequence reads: CASSPRLTGGNQPQHF. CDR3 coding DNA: TGTGCCAGCAGTCCTCGCCTGACAGGGGGCAATCAGCCCCAGCATTTT.

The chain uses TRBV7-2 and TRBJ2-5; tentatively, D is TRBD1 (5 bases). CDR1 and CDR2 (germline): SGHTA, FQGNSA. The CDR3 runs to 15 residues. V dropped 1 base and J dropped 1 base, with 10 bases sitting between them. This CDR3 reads CASSLEGQAQETQYF. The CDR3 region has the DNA TGTGCCAGCAGCTTAGAGGGGCAGGCCCAAGAGACCCAGTACTTC.

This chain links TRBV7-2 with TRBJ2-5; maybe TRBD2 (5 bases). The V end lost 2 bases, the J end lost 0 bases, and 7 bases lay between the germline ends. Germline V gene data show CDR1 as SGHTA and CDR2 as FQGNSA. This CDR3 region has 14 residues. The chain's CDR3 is CASSLSGYQETQYF. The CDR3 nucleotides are TGTGCCAGCAGCTTATCGGGATACCAAGAGACCCAGTACTTC.

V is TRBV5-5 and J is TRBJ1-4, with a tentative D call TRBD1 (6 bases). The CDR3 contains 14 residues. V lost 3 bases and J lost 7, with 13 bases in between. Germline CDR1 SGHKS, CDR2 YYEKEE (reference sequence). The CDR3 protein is CASSYGGASEKLFF. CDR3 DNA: TGTGCCAGCAGCTACGGGGGGGCCAGTGAAAAACTGTTTTTT.

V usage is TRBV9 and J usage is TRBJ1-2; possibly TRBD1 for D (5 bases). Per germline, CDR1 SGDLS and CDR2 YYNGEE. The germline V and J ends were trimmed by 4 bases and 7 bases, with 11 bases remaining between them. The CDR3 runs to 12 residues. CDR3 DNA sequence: TGTGCCAGCAGCTACCCAGGGTTTGGCTACACCTTC. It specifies CASSYPGFGYTF. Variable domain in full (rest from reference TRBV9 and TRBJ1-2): DSGVTQTPKHLITATGQRVTLRCSPRSGDLSVYWYQQSLDQGLQFLIQYYNGEERAKGNILERFSAQQFPDLHSELNLSSLELGDSALYFCASSYPGFGYTFGSGTRLTVV.

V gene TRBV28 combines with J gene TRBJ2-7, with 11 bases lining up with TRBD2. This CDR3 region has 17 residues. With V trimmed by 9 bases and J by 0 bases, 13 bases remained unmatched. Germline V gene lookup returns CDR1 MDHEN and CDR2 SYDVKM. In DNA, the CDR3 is TGTGCCAGGGCCGGGAGACTAGCGGGACCTAGCTCCTACGAGCAGTACTTC. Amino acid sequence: CARAGRLAGPSSYEQYF.

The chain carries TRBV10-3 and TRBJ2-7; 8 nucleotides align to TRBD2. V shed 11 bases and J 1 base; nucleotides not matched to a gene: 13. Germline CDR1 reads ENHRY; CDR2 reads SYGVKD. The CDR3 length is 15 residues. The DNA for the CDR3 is TGTGCCCAAGGGGGTCTGACTAGCGAATCCTACGAGCAGTACTTC. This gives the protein CAQGGLTSESYEQYF.

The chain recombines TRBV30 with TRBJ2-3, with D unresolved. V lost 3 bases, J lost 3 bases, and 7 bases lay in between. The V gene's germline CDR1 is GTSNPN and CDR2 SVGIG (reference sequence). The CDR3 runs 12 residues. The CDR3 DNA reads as TGTGCCTGGAGGCCGACTACAGATACGCAGTATTTT. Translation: CAWRPTTDTQYF.

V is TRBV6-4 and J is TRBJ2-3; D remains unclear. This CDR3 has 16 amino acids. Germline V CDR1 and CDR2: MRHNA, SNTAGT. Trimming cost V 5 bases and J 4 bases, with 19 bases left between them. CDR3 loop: CASSSTLGARADTQYF. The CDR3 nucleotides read TGTGCCAGCAGTAGTACCCTAGGTGCCCGGGCAGATACGCAGTATTTT.

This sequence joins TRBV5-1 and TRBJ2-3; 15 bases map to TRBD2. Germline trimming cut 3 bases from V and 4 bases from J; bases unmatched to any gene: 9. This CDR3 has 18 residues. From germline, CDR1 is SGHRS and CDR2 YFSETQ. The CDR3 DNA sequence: TGCGCCAGCAGCTCGGGCGGACTAGCGGGAGGGCCGGCAGATACGCAGTATTTT. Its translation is CASSSGGLAGGPADTQYF.

CDR3 coding DNA: TGCGCCAGCAGCCAAGACTCGGCGGGAATGGTCCAAGAGACCCAGTACTTC. Protein sequence: CASSQDSAGMVQETQYF. The rearrangement joins TRBV4-1 to TRBJ2-5; possible D gene TRBD2, 6 bases. With 0 bases removed from V and 1 base from J, the gap between germline ends came to 15 bases. The CDR3 loop spans 17 amino acids. Germline values: CDR1 MGHRA, CDR2 YSYEKL.

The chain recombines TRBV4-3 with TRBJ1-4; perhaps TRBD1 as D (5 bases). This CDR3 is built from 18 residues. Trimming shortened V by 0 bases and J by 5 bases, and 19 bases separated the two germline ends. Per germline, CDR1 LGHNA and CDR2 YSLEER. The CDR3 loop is CASSQDLVGGGRNEKLFF. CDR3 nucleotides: TGCGCCAGCAGCCAAGATCTCGTTGGGGGGGGAAGAAATGAAAAACTGTTTTTT.

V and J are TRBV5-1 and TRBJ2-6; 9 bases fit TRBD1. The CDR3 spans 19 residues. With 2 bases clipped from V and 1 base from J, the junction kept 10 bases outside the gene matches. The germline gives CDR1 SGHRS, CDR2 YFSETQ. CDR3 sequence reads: CASSLVGPGQGSGANVLTF. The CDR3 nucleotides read TGCGCCAGCAGCTTAGTAGGCCCGGGACAGGGATCTGGGGCCAACGTCCTGACTTTC. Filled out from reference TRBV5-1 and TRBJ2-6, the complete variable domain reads KAGVTQTPRYLIKTRGQQVTLSCSPISGHRSVSWYQQTPGQGLQFLFEYFSETQRNKGNFPGRFSGRQFSNSRSEMNVSTLELGDSALYLCASSLVGPGQGSGANVLTFGAGSRLTVL.

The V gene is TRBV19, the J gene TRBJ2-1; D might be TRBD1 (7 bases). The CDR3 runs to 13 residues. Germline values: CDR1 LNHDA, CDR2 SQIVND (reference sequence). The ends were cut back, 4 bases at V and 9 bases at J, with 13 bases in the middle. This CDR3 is CASSTQGGTEQFF. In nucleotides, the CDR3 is TGTGCCAGTAGTACCCAGGGGGGAACTGAGCAGTTCTTC.

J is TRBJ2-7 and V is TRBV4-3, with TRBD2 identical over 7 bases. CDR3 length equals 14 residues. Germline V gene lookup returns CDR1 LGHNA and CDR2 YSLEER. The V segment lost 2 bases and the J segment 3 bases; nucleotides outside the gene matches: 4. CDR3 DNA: TGCGCCAGCAGCCAAAGTTCTAGCGGCTACGAGCAGTACTTC. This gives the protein CASSQSSSGYEQYF.